The next 3 T cell receptor beta chains were all read from a single sample in a study of CD8 T cells in Susac syndrome. The RNA, about 0.5 to 1 ug, was put through reverse transcription using random hexamers. TCRdb re-derived calls from the immunoSEQ multiplex PCR reads in MiXCR, one entry per CDR3 protein. The sample holds some 95,000 distinct CDR3 sequences, roughly 91% seen once. Sequencing used CD8+ T cells from PBMCs. These receptors came from a human donor in good health.

V usage is TRBV4-1 and J usage is TRBJ1-4, with a weak D call TRBD1 (5 bases). Between the trimmed V and J ends, which lost 6 bases and 0 bases, there was a span of 8 bases. This CDR3 region has 14 residues. The germline gives CDR1 MGHRA, CDR2 YSYEKL. The CDR3 coding sequence is TGCGCCAGCAGAGGGGACGCAACTAATGAAAAACTGTTTTTT. This encodes CASRGDATNEKLFF.

Here the CDR3 DNA reads TGTGCCAGCAGTGGGGGGACCTTATACGAGCAGTACTTC. This gives the protein CASSGGTLYEQYF. The rearrangement uses TRBV6-1 and TRBJ2-7, with D perhaps matching TRBD1 or TRBD2 (5 bases each). The CDR3 has 13 residues. V was shortened by 4 bases and J by 4 bases, with 11 bases between the two germline ends. Germline CDR1 and CDR2: MNHNS and SASEGT.

The chain recombines TRBV29-1 with TRBJ1-2, with D perhaps TRBD1 (5 bases). V lost 3 bases, J lost 3 bases, and 23 bases lay in between. This CDR3 is built from 17 residues. CDR1 is SQVTM, CDR2 ANQGSEA, per germline. CDR3 nucleotides: TGCAGCGTTGATCTTGCCCCCTCCTACGGGGGAGACTATGGCTACACCTTC. Its protein is CSVDLAPSYGGDYGYTF.